This T cell receptor (beta chain) comes out of a study of CD8+ T cells in alopecia areata (dated by TCRdb to between 2018 and 2020). About the investigation overall: The treated patients took part in an open-label pilot trial in which moderate-to-severe alopecia areata was treated with oral tofacitinib at 5 to 10 mg twice daily. Tofacitinib was given for 6 to 18 months, followed by 6 months of follow-up off drug to assess delayed response and recurrence. The SALT score, which quantifies the percentage of affected scalp surface area, was used to measure disease severity in treated patients. The study used high-throughput TCRbeta sequencing to examine T cell clonal expansion in alopecia areata, in both the C3H/HeJ mouse model and human patients. Human TCRbeta sequencing covered scalp tissue and sorted CD4+ and CD8+ peripheral blood T cells from patchy and totalis/universalis alopecia areata patients and healthy controls. Biopsies were taken from tofacitinib-treated patients at baseline and at 4 and 24 weeks of treatment, and a later scalp biopsy was taken in several of the tofacitinib-treated patients. Clonality in the scalp was compared among normal scalp (n=4), patchy alopecia areata scalp (n=8), and alopecia totalis/universalis scalp (n=8). RNA was extracted with the PAXgene miRNA kit for fixed scalp, the miRNeasy kit for PBMCs, and the RNeasy kit for mouse skin. TCRbeta CDR3 regions were amplified by immunoSEQ multiplex PCR using 35 Vbeta forward and 13 Jbeta reverse primers.

The germline V end is reduced by 1 base and the J end by 4 bases; junction bases left unmatched: 10. CDR1 SQVTM and CDR2 ANQGSEA were looked up in the germline V gene. Counted from cysteine to phenylalanine, this CDR3 has 15 amino acids. Only the CDR3 DNA is retained, 45 bases long and in frame from the first base. Only a few counts were recorded for this clone. The antigen it binds to is not known. No much larger clone is present one base from it, and per-base qualities are unavailable. Library method: the immunoSEQ multiplex PCR assay. For TCR sequencing, RNA was extracted from every sample and reverse transcribed into cDNA to serve as template. SuperScript III was used for first-strand cDNA synthesis, primed with a 2:1 mix of oligo-dT and random hexamers. Amplification bias was assessed with a synthetic immune receptor repertoire, and residual bias was removed computationally. As for the original processing: Raw reads were preprocessed for error removal, and CDR3 was defined according to IMGT conventions as running from the conserved cysteine to phenylalanine. Clonality was calculated as 1 minus Shannon entropy normalized by log2 of the number of productive unique TCRs. Whether scalp clones were CD4 or CD8 was inferred by matching scalp TCRbeta sequences against CD4 and CD8 repertoires sorted from blood. TCRdb carries this immuneACCESS record with in-frame sequences only. Its versions omit some clonotypes, under half of them owing to an unresolved V gene in the studies checked, with the rest unexplained. V and J calls and clone size are those listed in that table; D and trimming were worked out from the DNA. The sample table records approximately 280,000 clones; roughly 60% of these occur just once. The top ten constitute 1.8% of the sample.

Read against the paper, the sample's time point label means: 20 to 30 weeks on oral tofacitinib. The treatment or condition label on this specimen signifies: oral pan-JAK inhibitor, 5-10 mg twice daily. Lesional scalp punch biopsies and peripheral blood were obtained from alopecia areata patients. PBMCs were isolated by density centrifugation and stained for CD3, CD4 and CD8, after which CD4+ and CD8+ T cells were sorted on a FACSAria. What the study reported, not specific to this receptor: Because the treated cohort was small and had just a single nonresponder, larger studies are needed to establish links between baseline CD8+ expansion and response. Compared with mice, TCR sequences shared between patients were less clear, possibly partly because of HLA diversity across the patient population. Unlike mouse skin, which is dominated by gammadelta T cells, normal human skin has resident alphabeta T cells that are also sequenced, and this complicates analysis of the scalp TCR repertoire. Lesional scalp, especially in alopecia totalis/universalis, showed higher clonality and more expanded CD8+ clones than normal scalp, suggesting antigenic drive. During tofacitinib treatment, many expanded lesional clones remained in scalp and blood, and this persistence may partly explain relapse after treatment is stopped. With tofacitinib, both scalp clonality and the number of expanded CD8+ clones among the top 100 scalp clones went down significantly.

The rearrangement combines TRBV29-1 with TRBJ2-7, and 7 junction bases match TRBD1. The sample consisted of CD4+ T cells sorted from blood, taken at week 24, from a patient treated with tofacitinib. This clonotype was obtained from a human donor with alopecia areata. The DNA sequence is as follows: TGCAGCGTTGAAGCAGTCTGGACAGGCCATTACGAGCAGTACTTC. This sequence encodes CSVEAVWTGHYEQYF.